Listed below are T cell receptor beta chains from one sample, sequenced in a study of T cell repertoires in ileal Crohn's disease. TCRdb's table, derived via immunoSEQ multiplex PCR, lists solely in-frame clones and lacks some. This sample has some 8,200 clones, with about 95% found just once. Input material: ileal tissue. These receptors all come from an adult with Crohn's disease. The CDR3 runs from the conserved cysteine through the conserved F or W. D genes are given only for firm matches. A clone size is listed for some rows: how often the clone was seen (once, few, many), or a class if it is expanded.

>TRBV5-1|TRBJ2-5|TRBD2|NA
TGCGCCAGCAGCTCACTAGCGTCTGCAGAGACCCAGTACTTC
CASSSLASAETQYF
>TRBV4-3|TRBJ1-3|NA|once
TGCGCCAGCAGCCAAGAAGGGGTTCCCGGAAACACCATATATTTT
CASSQEGVPGNTIYF
>TRBV28|TRBJ2-7|NA|NA
TGTGCCAGCAGTCCTCCCCCAGGGGCGCCCCGCTCCTACGAGCAGTACTTC
CASSPPPGAPRSYEQYF
>TRBV18|TRBJ1-2|TRBD1|NA
TGTGCCAGCTCACCACCGGACAGGGGGCGCGGCTACACCTTC
CASSPPDRGRGYTF
>TRBV11-2|TRBJ2-1|NA|NA
TGTGCCAGCAGCTTCTACAGGAGCTACAATGAGCAGTTCTTC
CASSFYRSYNEQFF
>TRBV11-2|TRBJ2-5|TRBD2|once
TGTGCCAGCAGCTCACCACAATCCGTGAGCGGGGGAGAGACCCAGTACTTC
CASSSPQSVSGGETQYF
>TRBV4-2|TRBJ1-1|NA|NA
TGTGCCAGCAGCCAGAGGTTCGGGGGGAGGGCTGAAGCTTTCTTT
CASSQRFGGRAEAFF
>TRBV5-4|TRBJ1-2|NA|few
TGTGCCAGCAGCCGGGGAGGGGGATACTATGGCTACACCTTC
CASSRGGGYYGYTF
>TRBV10-2|TRBJ1-6|NA|NA
TGCGCCAGCAGTGAAGGGTGGACACTCGGTAATTCACCCCTCCACTTT
CASSEGWTLGNSPLHF
>TRBV9|TRBJ1-6|TRBD1|NA
TGTGCCAGCAGCCGGGACAGGGGAAATTCACCCCTCCACTTT
CASSRDRGNSPLHF
>TRBV10-3|TRBJ2-3|NA|NA
TGTGCCATCAGTGAGTGGGCTGACACAGATACGCAGTATTTT
CAISEWADTDTQYF
>TRBV5-1|TRBJ1-1|TRBD1|NA
TGCGCCAGCAGCCCCACCGGACAGGGGGCCACTGAAGCTTTCTTT
CASSPTGQGATEAFF
>TRBV5-6|TRBJ1-1|NA|once
TGTGCCAGCAGCTTGCGAGGAGTTATGAACACTGAAGCTTTCTTT
CASSLRGVMNTEAFF
>TRBV7-2|TRBJ2-1|TRBD2|NA
TGTGCCAGCAGCTTTAGCGGGGGGTTGAATGAGCAGTTCTTC
CASSFSGGLNEQFF
>TRBV7-6|TRBJ2-1|NA|once
TGTGCCAGCAGCTTAGGAGGATTGGGTGAGCAGTTCTTC
CASSLGGLGEQFF
>TRBV4-2|TRBJ2-1|TRBD2|NA
TGTGCCAGCAGCCAAAACGGACTAGCGGGGGGGTACAATGAGCAGTTCTTC
CASSQNGLAGGYNEQFF
>TRBV18|TRBJ1-1|TRBD1|NA
TGTGCCAGCTCATCGCAAGGGACAGGACTTTCGAACACTGAAGCTTTCTTT
CASSSQGTGLSNTEAFF
>TRBV28|TRBJ1-5|NA|NA
TGTGCCAGCAGACTAACTCAGGGGATAGGGCAGCCCCAGCATTTT
CASRLTQGIGQPQHF
>TRBV7-8|TRBJ2-5|TRBD2|NA
TGTGCCAGCAGCTTAGGAAGCGGGGGGTTCGAGACCCAGTACTTC
CASSLGSGGFETQYF
>TRBV9|TRBJ2-2|NA|NA
TGTGCCAGCAGCGCCAACTCCTACACCGGGGAGCTGTTTTTT
CASSANSYTGELFF
>TRBV7-8|TRBJ1-6|NA|NA
TGTGCCAGCAGCTTAGGGTCAGGGGCGAATAATTCACCCCTCCACTTT
CASSLGSGANNSPLHF
>TRBV6-6|TRBJ2-1|NA|NA
TGTGCCAGCAGAAACCCGGGTAGGTGGTTCTTC
CASRNPGRWFF
>TRBV18|TRBJ2-2|NA|NA
TGTGCCAGCTCACCGGCGGGGGCAGCCGGGGAGCTGTTTTTT
CASSPAGAAGELFF
>TRBV27|TRBJ2-5|TRBD2|NA
TGTGCCAGCAGTGGCGGGGGGCAAGAGACCCAGTACTTC
CASSGGGQETQYF
>TRBV23-1|TRBJ2-2|TRBD1|NA
TGCGCCAGCAGTCATCCTCGGGGCGGACAGGGGTACACCGGGGAGCTGTTTTTT
CASSHPRGGQGYTGELFF
>TRBV18|TRBJ2-2|TRBD2|NA
TGTGCCAGCTCGAGTGGACTAGCGGGGGTCGGCACCGGGGAGCTGTTTTTT
CASSSGLAGVGTGELFF
>TRBV10-3|TRBJ2-1|TRBD2|NA
TGTGCCATCAGTGACACTAGCGGGGGCCAGTCCACCTACAATGAGCAGTTCTTC
CAISDTSGGQSTYNEQFF
>TRBV6-6|TRBJ2-2|NA|NA
TGTGCCAGCAGTTACTTGAGGGACACCGGGGAGCTGTTTTTT
CASSYLRDTGELFF
>TRBV6-5|TRBJ1-1|NA|NA
TGTGCCAGCAGTTACTTAACTGAAGCTTTCTTT
CASSYLTEAFF
>TRBV7-2|TRBJ1-2|TRBD1|NA
TGTGCCAGCAGTATTCAGGGGGCGAGTGCATATGGCTACACCTTC
CASSIQGASAYGYTF
>TRBV4-2|TRBJ1-3|NA|NA
TGTGCCAGCAGCCAAGATCGAGGAGCCTCTGGAAACACCATATATTTT
CASSQDRGASGNTIYF
>TRBV4-3|TRBJ1-1|NA|once
TGCGCCAGCAGCCAAGATGCGGTACGAGGAGAAGCTTTCTTT
CASSQDAVRGEAFF
>TRBV5-6|TRBJ1-6|NA|NA
TGTGCCAGCAGCCGAAGACAGGTCGATTCACCCCTCCACTTT
CASSRRQVDSPLHF
>TRBV2|TRBJ2-3|TRBD2|NA
TGTGCCAGCAGAGCACTAGCGGGGAGCACAGATACGCAGTATTTT
CASRALAGSTDTQYF
>TRBV5-1|TRBJ2-3|TRBD2|NA
TGCGCCAGCAGCCTCCGGACTAGCGGGGGGGGAGATACGCAGTATTTT
CASSLRTSGGGDTQYF
>TRBV7-2|TRBJ1-2|NA|NA
TGTGCCAGCAGCGCTAGACAGGAGCGCTTTAGTGGCTACACCTTC
CASSARQERFSGYTF
>TRBV7-2|TRBJ2-7|NA|NA
TGTGCCAGCAGCTTAGATCCTAGGTTCTTATACGAGCAGTACTTC
CASSLDPRFLYEQYF
>TRBV6-6|TRBJ2-7|TRBD2|NA
TGTGCCAGCAGAAACTGGGGGGGAGGATCCTACGAGCAGTACTTC
CASRNWGGGSYEQYF
>TRBV27|TRBJ2-7|TRBD1|NA
TGTGCCAGCAGTTTCCGGGACAGGGTCCCCGAGCAGTACTTC
CASSFRDRVPEQYF
>TRBV19|TRBJ1-2|TRBD1|NA
TGTGCCAGTAGTATCCAACCGGGACAGATTTCAGGCTACACCTTC
CASSIQPGQISGYTF
>TRBV2|TRBJ2-2|TRBD2|NA
TGTGCCAGCAGTGTGACTAGCAGATCGAACACCGGGGAGCTGTTTTTT
CASSVTSRSNTGELFF
>TRBV11-2|TRBJ2-5|TRBD2|NA
TGTGCCAGCAGGCTCCAAGGTCCGGCTAGCGGGCGACAAGAGACCCAGTACTTC
CASRLQGPASGRQETQYF
>TRBV9|TRBJ1-6|TRBD1|NA
TGTGCCAGCAGCGTAGGGGACAGACCTTCACCCCTCCACTTT
CASSVGDRPSPLHF
>TRBV7-3|TRBJ2-2|NA|NA
TGTGCCAGCAGCCCAATGCCCCGGTCCGGGGAGCTGTTTTTT
CASSPMPRSGELFF
>TRBV7-3|TRBJ1-2|NA|few
TGTGCCAGCAGCTTAATCGGGGGAATTGGCTACACCTTC
CASSLIGGIGYTF
>TRBV2|TRBJ1-6|TRBD1|NA
TGTGCCGGGAAGATCTTCGGGACAGGGGATAATTCACCCCTCCACTTT
CAGKIFGTGDNSPLHF
>TRBV5-1|TRBJ2-6|NA|NA
TGCGCCAGCAGCCCCGGGGTTACTGGGGCCAACGTCCTGACTTTC
CASSPGVTGANVLTF
>TRBV19|TRBJ1-1|NA|NA
TGTGCCAGTAGTCCAAGCACAGGCTCTGAAGCTTTCTTT
CASSPSTGSEAFF
>TRBV4-2|TRBJ1-6|NA|NA
TGTGCCAGCAGCCTCGAACGGCAGGATAATTCACCCCTCCACTTT
CASSLERQDNSPLHF
>TRBV7-2|TRBJ1-1|NA|NA
TGTGCCAGCAGCACCCGAGCAGAAGCTTTCTTT
CASSTRAEAFF
>TRBV2|TRBJ1-5|TRBD1|NA
TGTGCCAGCGTCCGGGACAGGGATCAGCCCCAGCATTTT
CASVRDRDQPQHF
>TRBV5-1|TRBJ1-2|NA|NA
TGCGCCAGCAGCTTGGCTCTCAACAGCTATGGCTACACCTTC
CASSLALNSYGYTF
>TRBV7-3|TRBJ2-1|NA|NA
TGTGCCAGCAGCATCACAGGGGAGGAGTCCTACAATGAGCAGTTCTTC
CASSITGEESYNEQFF
>TRBV5-1|TRBJ2-5|NA|once
TGCGCCAGCAGCCGACTTCCACAGGGAGGGGAGACCCAGTACTTC
CASSRLPQGGETQYF